These 25 T cell receptor beta chains share one sample of origin, sequenced in a study of tumor-infiltrating lymphocytes in localized non-small cell lung cancer (dated by TCRdb to the early 2020s). The library came from the immunoSEQ multiplex PCR assay. TCRdb carries this immuneACCESS record with in-frame sequences only. Its versions omit some clonotypes, under half of them owing to an unresolved V gene in the studies checked, with the rest unexplained. A total of under 20,000 clones appear in this sample, around 74% of them only once. Jointly, the top ten make up around 9.8% of the sample. Sequencing used lung tumor tissue. These receptors were collected from a human donor with non-small cell lung cancer.

This rearrangement joins TRBV6-1 to TRBJ1-2, with a possible D match to TRBD1 (6 bases). Germline V gene data show CDR1 as MNHNS and CDR2 as SASEGT. The CDR3 contains 15 residues. The germline V and J ends were trimmed by 7 bases and 8 bases, with 23 bases remaining between them. DNA of the CDR3: TGTGCCAGCACCGCAGGGGATTCTCGTGCTGTAGGCTACACCTTC. It translates to CASTAGDSRAVGYTF.

The gene calls are TRBV7-9 and TRBJ2-7; TRBD1 aligns across 7 bases. The V gene end was trimmed by 4 bases and the J gene end by 2 bases; junction bases not matched to a gene: 2. This CDR3 region has 13 residues. The germline gives CDR1 SEHNR, CDR2 FQNEAQ (reference sequence). Written as DNA, the CDR3 is TGTGCCAGCAGCTCGGGACAGCCCTACGAGCAGTACTTC. This sequence encodes CASSSGQPYEQYF.

The chain links TRBV19 to TRBJ2-7; perhaps TRBD2 as D (5 bases). The CDR3 has 14 residues. V lost 8 bases and J 0 bases, leaving 14 bases between the germline ends. Germline V gives CDR1 LNHDA, CDR2 SQIVND (reference sequence). The DNA for the CDR3 is TGTGCCAGTCGCCCCCGGAGGAGCTCCTACGAGCAGTACTTC. Translated, it gives CASRPRRSSYEQYF. The whole variable domain, filled in from reference TRBV19 and TRBJ2-7, reads DGGITQSPKYLFRKEGQNVTLSCEQNLNHDAMYWYRQDPGQGLRLIYYSQIVNDFQKGDIAEGYSVSREKKESFPLTVTSAQKNPTAFYLCASRPRRSSYEQYFGPGTRLTVT.

V usage is TRBV9 and J usage is TRBJ2-2; no definite D call. The CDR3 is 15 residues long. V lost 0 bases, J lost 3 bases, and 9 bases lay in between. The germline V gene has CDR1 SGDLS and CDR2 YYNGEE. CDR3 in amino acids: CASSVGQTYTGELFF. The CDR3 region has the DNA TGTGCCAGCAGCGTAGGACAAACCTACACCGGGGAGCTGTTTTTT.

The chain carries TRBV19 and TRBJ1-2; 8 nucleotides line up with TRBD1. Germline V gives CDR1 LNHDA, CDR2 SQIVND (reference sequence). Trimming cost V 5 bases and J 8 bases; bases outside gene matches: 13. The CDR3 is 15 residues long. The CDR3 DNA follows: TGTGCCAGTAGTCCCGCGGGGGACAGGTTGTCGGGCTACACCTTC. Translation: CASSPAGDRLSGYTF.

The gene calls are TRBV7-6 and TRBJ2-5, with 9 positions matching TRBD1. Trimming cost V 5 bases and J 3 bases; bases outside gene matches: 7. Germline CDR1 and CDR2: SGHVS and FNYEAQ. The CDR3 is made up of 15 amino acids. The CDR3 sequence: CASSPGTGGKETQYF. CDR3 in DNA: TGTGCCAGCAGCCCGGGAACAGGGGGCAAAGAGACCCAGTACTTC.

This clone is categorized as medium-sized. This chain connects TRBV10-3 to TRBJ1-5; D is unclear. V was trimmed by 2 bases and J by 0 bases, leaving 8 bases between them. The germline V gene has CDR1 ENHRY and CDR2 SYGVKD. The CDR3 covers 15 residues. Written as DNA, the CDR3 is TGTGCCATCAGTGAGGGACGGAATAGCAATCAGCCCCAGCATTTT. Residues: CAISEGRNSNQPQHF.

The J gene is TRBJ2-7, the V gene TRBV7-8, with D perhaps given as TRBD1 or TRBD2 (5 bases each). This CDR3 contains 15 residues. CDR1 and CDR2 (germline): SGHVS, FQNEAQ. The germline V and J ends were trimmed by 2 bases and 1 base, with 12 bases remaining between them. DNA for the CDR3: TGTGCCAGCAGCTTATACCAGGGACCATCCTACGAGCAGTACTTC. Protein sequence: CASSLYQGPSYEQYF.

The rearrangement joins TRBV11-2 to TRBJ2-1; D is possibly TRBD2 (6 bases). Germline CDR1 reads SGHAT; CDR2 reads FQNNGV. The CDR3 has 15 residues. The V end lost 1 base, the J end lost 1 base, and 8 bases lay between the germline ends. The CDR3 DNA reads as TGTGCCAGCAGCTTAGGGAGGGGATCCTACAATGAGCAGTTCTTC. Translated, it gives CASSLGRGSYNEQFF.

The genes are TRBV15 and TRBJ2-3, with 10 positions matching TRBD2. Per germline, CDR1 LNHNV and CDR2 YYDKDF (reference sequence). CDR3 length equals 16 residues. V gave up 0 bases and J gave up 4 bases; unmatched junction bases: 4. The CDR3 DNA sequence: TGTGCCACCAGCAGAGAGGCTAGCGGGAGTCCAGATACGCAGTATTTT. Translation: CATSREASGSPDTQYF. Using reference TRBV15 and TRBJ2-3 for the parts outside the CDR3, the full variable domain is DAMVIQNPRYQVTQFGKPVTLSCSQTLNHNVMYWYQQKSSQAPKLLFHYYDKDFNNEADTPDNFQSRRPNTSFCFLDIRSPGLGDTAMYLCATSREASGSPDTQYFGPGTRLTVL.

This chain uses TRBV18 with TRBJ1-4; D not resolved. This CDR3 region has 14 residues. Trimming left V 2 bases short and J 8 bases short, with 12 bases between. The germline CDR1 and CDR2 sequences are KGHSH and LQKENI. CDR3 DNA: TGTGCCAGCTCACCAGACCTGGGAAGCGAAAAACTGTTTTTT. Protein: CASSPDLGSEKLFF.

V is TRBV14 and J is TRBJ2-3; the D is unclear. V lost 3 bases, J lost 1 base, and 8 bases lay in between. The CDR3 extends over 14 amino acids. Germline CDR1 reads SGHDN; CDR2 reads FVKESK. The CDR3 DNA is TGTGCCAGCAGCCACCGGCAGGGCACAGATACGCAGTATTTT. It codes for CASSHRQGTDTQYF.

The J gene is TRBJ2-1, the V gene TRBV10-2; 12 bases are a match to TRBD2. V was clipped by 10 bases and J by 5 bases; unmatched bases: 6. Germline CDR1 and CDR2: WSHSY and SAAADI. The length of the CDR3 is 14 residues. CDR3 in DNA: TGCGCCACCGGGACTAGCGGGCTCGACAATGAGCAGTTCTTC. It encodes CATGTSGLDNEQFF.

The rearrangement links TRBV5-1 to TRBJ2-2; 7 bases are a match to TRBD2. Per germline, CDR1 SGHRS and CDR2 YFSETQ. The length of the CDR3 is 15 residues. The J segment lost 4 bases and the V segment lost 0 bases, leaving 3 bases of the junction unmatched. CDR3 DNA sequence: TGCGCCAGCAGCTTGGCCTCGGGGGGCACCGGGGAGCTGTTTTTT. Protein sequence: CASSLASGGTGELFF.

With regard to this clone: This sample also contains other DNA sequences that code for the same CDR3. In nucleotides, the CDR3 is TGTGCCAGTCGACAGGCAGGGACCCATGGCTACACCTTC. Amino acid sequence: CASRQAGTHGYTF. The V call is TRBV6-5, the J call TRBJ1-2, with D possibly being TRBD1 (6 bases). The germline V gene has CDR1 MNHEY and CDR2 SVGAGI. Trimming removed 9 bases at V and 6 bases at J, with 17 bases between. The CDR3 loop spans 13 amino acids.

The chain is built from TRBV25-1 and TRBJ2-7; 7 bases match TRBD1. The CDR3 spans 14 residues. CDR1 and CDR2 (germline): MGHDK, SYGVNS. V dropped 5 bases and J dropped 2; count of bases not matched to a gene: 6. CDR3 amino acids: CASSLEGGAYEQYF. The CDR3 nucleotides read TGTGCCAGCAGTTTAGAAGGGGGCGCCTACGAGCAGTACTTC.

The rearrangement uses TRBV27 and TRBJ2-3; TRBD2 matches 7 bases. Per germline, CDR1 MNHEY and CDR2 SMNVEV (reference sequence). V gave up 6 bases and J gave up 1 base; unmatched junction bases: 7. The CDR3 runs to 15 residues. The CDR3 DNA is TGTGCCAGCAGGTCGGGGGGAGGGGGCACAGATACGCAGTATTTT. Translation: CASRSGGGGTDTQYF.

The V gene is TRBV15, the J gene TRBJ2-1; D might be TRBD2 (5 bases). Germline-derived CDR1 and CDR2 are LNHNV and YYDKDF (reference sequence). CDR3 length: 13 residues. With 1 base removed from V and 10 bases from J, the gap between germline ends came to 11 bases. CDR3 sequence reads: CATSRGSGEEQFF. In DNA, the CDR3 is TGTGCCACCAGCAGAGGAAGCGGAGAGGAGCAGTTCTTC. Complete variable domain (other parts from reference TRBV15 and TRBJ2-1): DAMVIQNPRYQVTQFGKPVTLSCSQTLNHNVMYWYQQKSSQAPKLLFHYYDKDFNNEADTPDNFQSRRPNTSFCFLDIRSPGLGDTAMYLCATSRGSGEEQFFGPGTRLTVL.

V usage is TRBV7-6 and J usage is TRBJ2-3; the D gene is possibly TRBD2 (6 bases). The germline V gene has CDR1 SGHVS and CDR2 FNYEAQ. Trimming removed 4 bases at V and 2 bases at J, with 10 bases between. CDR3 length: 14 amino acids. CDR3 bases: TGTGCCAGCAGCTCTAGCGCAATCACAGATACGCAGTATTTT. This sequence encodes CASSSSAITDTQYF.

The chain joins TRBV19 to TRBJ2-1, with 12 positions matching TRBD2. V lost 8 bases and J lost 6; bases outside the gene matches: 2. Germline loops: CDR1 LNHDA, CDR2 SQIVND (reference sequence). There are 13 residues in the CDR3. The CDR3 here is CASRLAGANEQFF. The CDR3 DNA reads TGTGCCAGTCGACTAGCGGGAGCCAATGAGCAGTTCTTC.

This clone appeared a few times. The chain links TRBV6-1 to TRBJ1-1, with 8 bases lining up with TRBD1. The CDR3 runs 15 residues. Germline CDR1 and CDR2: MNHNS and SASEGT. J gave up 7 bases and V 5 bases, and 12 bases lay outside the gene matches. CDR3 sequence (DNA): TGTGCCAGCAGTTTTCAAAGGACAGGGACGTTTGAAGCTTTCTTT. Residues: CASSFQRTGTFEAFF.

The CDR3 DNA reads as TGTGCCAGCAGCCCGGCCACCTACAATGAGCAGTTCTTC. Its protein product is CASSPATYNEQFF. This chain links TRBV13 with TRBJ2-1; D is undetermined. The V gene's germline CDR1 is PRHDT and CDR2 FYEKMQ (reference sequence). CDR3 size: 13 residues. The V end lost 5 bases, the J end lost 2 bases, and 7 bases lay between the germline ends.

The table lists this clone with a count of one. V usage is TRBV27 and J usage is TRBJ1-2; perhaps TRBD1 as D (5 bases). Germline V gene data show CDR1 as MNHEY and CDR2 as SMNVEV (reference sequence). Trimming took off 2 bases at V and 6 bases at J, with 10 bases between the two ends. The CDR3 contains 13 residues. The CDR3 here is CASSLRSGNGYTF. For the CDR3, the DNA is TGTGCCAGCAGTTTAAGGTCAGGGAATGGCTACACCTTC.

This chain joins TRBV25-1 and TRBJ1-4; TRBD1 might be the D (6 bases). The V end was cut by 5 bases, the J end by 8 bases, with 9 bases between. The germline V gene has CDR1 MGHDK and CDR2 SYGVNS. This CDR3 has 12 amino acids. The DNA for the CDR3 is TGTGCCAGCAGTCGGGGGCCGGAAAAACTGTTTTTT. Its translation: CASSRGPEKLFF.

The chain recombines TRBV27 with TRBJ2-5, with 8 bases aligning to TRBD2. CDR3 size: 12 residues. Germline trimming cut 9 bases from V and 0 bases from J; bases unmatched to any gene: 0. Per germline, CDR1 MNHEY and CDR2 SMNVEV (reference sequence). CDR3 residues: CASSGDQETQYF. DNA of the CDR3: TGTGCCAGTAGCGGGGACCAAGAGACCCAGTACTTC.